The rows below give T cell receptor beta chains drawn from one sample of a study of shared clonotypes between healthy human individuals. Generated by immunoSEQ multiplex PCR, the TCRdb table keeps only in-frame clones and is missing some. The table includes more than 2,000,000 clones, over 85% detected once. Sequencing input: naive CD4+ T cells sorted from blood. The source of these receptors is a man between 18 and 35 years old in good health. CDR3s include the opening cysteine and the closing phenylalanine or tryptophan. A D gene is named only where the DNA matches it firmly.

TRBD1	TRBJ2-5	TRBV12-5	CASGSGQAQETQYF	TGTGCTAGTGGTTCCGGACAGGCTCAAGAGACCCAGTACTTC
TRBD2	TRBJ2-7	TRBV7-8	CASSAQLAGGSYEQYF	TGTGCCAGCAGCGCTCAACTAGCGGGAGGGTCCTACGAGCAGTACTTC
-	TRBJ1-1	TRBV6-6	CASSPRQKSNTEAFF	TGTGCCAGCAGTCCGAGACAGAAATCGAACACTGAAGCTTTCTTT
-	TRBJ1-5	TRBV6-1	CASTRSGTTDQPQHF	TGTGCCAGCACTCGCTCCGGGACAACCGATCAGCCCCAGCATTTT
-	TRBJ2-7	TRBV19	CASSIDSGKSPYEQYF	TGTGCCAGTAGTATAGATAGCGGTAAATCCCCCTACGAGCAGTACTTC
-	TRBJ2-3	TRBV7-2	CASSLVGTVTDTQYF	TGTGCCAGCAGCTTAGTCGGGACTGTCACAGATACGCAGTATTTT
TRBD2	TRBJ2-7	TRBV7-8	CASSQRTSGRSYEQYF	TGTGCCAGCAGCCAAAGGACTAGCGGGAGGTCCTACGAGCAGTACTTC
-	TRBJ2-7	TRBV11-3	CASSPNRVSYEQYF	TGTGCCAGCAGCCCTAACAGGGTCTCCTACGAGCAGTACTTC
TRBD2	TRBJ2-1	TRBV19	CASSIAASGGNEQFF	TGTGCCAGTAGTATAGCGGCTAGCGGGGGCAATGAGCAGTTCTTC
TRBD1	TRBJ2-1	TRBV11-2	CASSLRQGNNEQFF	TGTGCCAGCAGCTTGAGACAGGGTAACAATGAGCAGTTCTTC
-	TRBJ2-6	TRBV5-1	CASSLADTPGASGANVLTF	TGCGCCAGCAGCTTGGCCGACACCCCCGGAGCCTCTGGGGCCAACGTCCTGACTTTC
-	TRBJ2-7	TRBV6-5	CASSYSRGGRNEQYF	TGTGCCAGCAGTTACTCGAGAGGGGGGAGGAACGAGCAGTACTTC